Shown below are 9 T cell receptor beta chains from a single sample sequenced in a study of T cells in Graves' hyperthyroidism and ophthalmopathy. Amplified TCR beta CDR3 regions came from RNA transcripts. The TCR CDR3 was amplified in a first-round RT-PCR using the HTBI primer set. TCRdb ran MiXCR on the multiplex PCR reads and lists one entry per CDR3 protein. The repertoire has around 350,000 distinct CDR3 sequences, about 20% of them found once; the top ten carry about 3.7%. The sequenced material came from blood. The receptors here all came from a woman aged 18-29 years with Graves' hyperthyroidism.

The sample holds many counts of this clonotype. The rearrangement joins TRBV28 to TRBJ1-1; unclear D gene. Germline V gene lookup returns CDR1 MDHEN and CDR2 SYDVKM. This CDR3 region has 16 residues. V was shortened by 4 bases and J by 1 base, with 16 bases between the two germline ends. In DNA form, the CDR3 reads TGTGCCAGCAGTTACCCTAGGTTCAAGGGGAACACTGAAGCTTTCTTT. It yields the protein CASSYPRFKGNTEAFF.

Comment on this clonotype: A single base separates this from a much larger clone, so it may be a read error. The chain combines TRBV4-2 with TRBJ2-2; tentative D call: TRBD2 (6 bases). CDR1 is LGHNA and CDR2 is YNFKEQ in the germline V gene. The ends were cut back, 10 bases at V and 5 bases at J, with 17 bases in the middle. CDR3 length: 14 amino acids. CDR3 region: CANRGLEGTGELFF. The CDR3 bases are TGTGCCAACAGAGGTTTGGAGGGGACCGGGGAGCTGTTTTTT.

This clonotype was seen at least ten times. The rearrangement links TRBV7-3 to TRBJ2-5; D remains ambiguous. This CDR3 region has 13 residues. Germline V gives CDR1 SGHTA, CDR2 FQGTGA. V was cut by 1 base and J by 4 bases, with 7 bases left in between. CDR3 DNA sequence: TGTGCCAGCAGCTTAAATCGAGGAGAGACCCAGTACTTC. Amino acids: CASSLNRGETQYF.

This clonotype was recorded at least ten times. The J gene is TRBJ2-7, the V gene TRBV20-1; possible D gene TRBD2, 5 bases. Trimming pared 5 bases from V and 0 bases from J, leaving 14 bases between. Germline CDR1 and CDR2: DFQATT and SNEGSKA (reference sequence). The CDR3 loop spans 14 amino acids. CDR3 sequence reads: CSALGQRSSYEQYF. The CDR3 DNA sequence: TGCAGTGCTCTTGGGCAGCGGAGCTCCTACGAGCAGTACTTC.

At least ten counts were recorded for this clonotype. The chain joins TRBV20-1 to TRBJ2-7; a weak D match, TRBD2 (5 bases). Germline values: CDR1 DFQATT, CDR2 SNEGSKA (reference sequence). CDR3 size: 13 residues. Between the trimmed V and J ends, which lost 2 bases and 0 bases, there was a span of 8 bases. DNA for the CDR3: TGCAGTGCTAGACGGGATTTCTCCTACGAGCAGTACTTC. Translated: CSARRDFSYEQYF.

The sample holds many counts of this clonotype. This chain connects TRBV7-9 to TRBJ2-5, with D unclear. This CDR3 has 11 residues. Per the germline V gene, CDR1 is SEHNR and CDR2 is FQNEAQ (reference sequence). Trimming left V 3 bases short and J 5 bases short, with 4 bases between. This CDR3 reads CASSFGETQYF. CDR3 DNA: TGTGCCAGCAGCTTCGGTGAGACCCAGTACTTC. Combining the CDR3 with reference TRBV7-9 and TRBJ2-5 gives the whole variable domain DTGVSQNPRHKITKRGQNVTFRCDPISEHNRLYWYRQTLGQGPEFLTYFQNEAQLEKSRLLSDRFSAERPKGSFSTLEIQRTEQGDSAMYLCASSFGETQYFGPGTRLLVL.

On this clonotype: The junction departs from the called germline gene at one end, perhaps through a read error. The chain carries TRBV10-3 and TRBJ2-7, with D uncertain. Germline CDR1 ENHRY, CDR2 SYGVKD. This CDR3 is built from 14 residues. CDR3 DNA sequence: TGTGCCATCAGTGTAGAAGTCGCTTCCTACGATCAGTACTTC. Encoded protein: CAISVEVASYDQYF.

The chain carries TRBV24-1 and TRBJ2-5; 13 bases map to TRBD2. CDR3 size: 15 residues. Trimming removed 4 bases from V and 5 bases from J; junction bases left unmatched: 3. Looked up from germline, CDR1 is KGHDR and CDR2 is SFDVKD. In DNA, the CDR3 is TGTGCCACCAGTGACGCGGGACTAGCGGGGGAGACCCAGTACTTC. It specifies CATSDAGLAGETQYF.

This clonotype was detected ten times or more. The V and J genes are TRBV14 and TRBJ2-5; 9 bases agree with TRBD2. The trim removed 4 bases at V and 5 bases at J, leaving 5 bases unmatched. The CDR3 has 14 amino acids. Germline V gene lookup returns CDR1 SGHDN and CDR2 FVKESK. The CDR3 sequence is CASSRTSEVETQYF. The CDR3, as DNA: TGTGCCAGCAGCCGGACTAGCGAGGTGGAGACCCAGTACTTC.